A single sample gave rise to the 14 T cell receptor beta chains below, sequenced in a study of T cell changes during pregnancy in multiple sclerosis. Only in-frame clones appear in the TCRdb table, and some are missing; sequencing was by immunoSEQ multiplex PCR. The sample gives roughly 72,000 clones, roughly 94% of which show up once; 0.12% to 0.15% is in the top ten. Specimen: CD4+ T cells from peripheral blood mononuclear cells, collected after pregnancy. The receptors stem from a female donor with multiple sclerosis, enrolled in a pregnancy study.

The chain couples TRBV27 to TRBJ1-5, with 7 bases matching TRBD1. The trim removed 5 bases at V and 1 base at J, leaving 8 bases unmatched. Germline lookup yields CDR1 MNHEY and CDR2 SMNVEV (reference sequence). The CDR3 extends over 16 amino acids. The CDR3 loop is CASSKHRGDSNQPQHF. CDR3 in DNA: TGTGCCAGCAGTAAACACAGGGGAGACAGCAATCAGCCCCAGCATTTT.

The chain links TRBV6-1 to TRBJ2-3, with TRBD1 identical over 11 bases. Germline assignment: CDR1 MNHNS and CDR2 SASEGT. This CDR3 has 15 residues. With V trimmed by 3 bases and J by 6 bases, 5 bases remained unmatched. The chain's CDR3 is CASSEGTGGWDTQYF. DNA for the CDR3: TGTGCCAGCAGTGAGGGGACAGGGGGTTGGGATACGCAGTATTTT.

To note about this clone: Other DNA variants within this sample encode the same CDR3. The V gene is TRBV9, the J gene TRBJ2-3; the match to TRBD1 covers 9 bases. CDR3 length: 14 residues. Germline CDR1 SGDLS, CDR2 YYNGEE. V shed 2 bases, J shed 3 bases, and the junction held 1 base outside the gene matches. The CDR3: CASSVGTGTDTQYF. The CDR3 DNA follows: TGTGCCAGCAGCGTCGGGACAGGGACAGATACGCAGTATTTT.

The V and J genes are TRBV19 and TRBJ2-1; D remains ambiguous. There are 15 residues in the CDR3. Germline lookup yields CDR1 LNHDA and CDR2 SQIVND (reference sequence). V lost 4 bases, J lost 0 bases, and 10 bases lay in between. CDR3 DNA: TGTGCCAGTAGTACCACCCGTAGCTCCTACAATGAGCAGTTCTTC. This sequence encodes CASSTTRSSYNEQFF.

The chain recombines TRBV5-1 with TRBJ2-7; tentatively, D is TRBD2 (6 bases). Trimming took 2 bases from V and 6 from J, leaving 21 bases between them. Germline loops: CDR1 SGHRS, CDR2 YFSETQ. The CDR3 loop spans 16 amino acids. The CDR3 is CASSFTLDKLGGEQYF. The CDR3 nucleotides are TGCGCCAGCAGCTTTACTCTTGACAAGTTGGGGGGCGAGCAGTACTTC.

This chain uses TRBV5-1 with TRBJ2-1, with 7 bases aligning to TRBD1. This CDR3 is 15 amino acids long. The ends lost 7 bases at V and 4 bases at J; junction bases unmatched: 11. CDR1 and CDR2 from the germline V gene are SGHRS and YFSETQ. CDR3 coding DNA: TGCGCCAGCGGCCAACAGGGGCATGGGTACAATGAGCAGTTCTTC. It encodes CASGQQGHGYNEQFF.

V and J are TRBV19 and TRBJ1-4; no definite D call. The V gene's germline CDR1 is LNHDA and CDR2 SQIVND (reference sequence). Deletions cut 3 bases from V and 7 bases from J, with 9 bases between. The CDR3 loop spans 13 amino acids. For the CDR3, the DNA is TGTGCCAGTAGTATTTCCCCAGTTGAAAAACTGTTTTTT. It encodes CASSISPVEKLFF.

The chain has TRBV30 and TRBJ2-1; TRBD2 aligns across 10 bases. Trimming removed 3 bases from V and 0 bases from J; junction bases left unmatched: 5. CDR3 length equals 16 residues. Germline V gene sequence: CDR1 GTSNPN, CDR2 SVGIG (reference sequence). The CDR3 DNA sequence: TGTGCCTGGAGCAGCGGGACTAGCGTCTCCTACAATGAGCAGTTCTTC. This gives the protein CAWSSGTSVSYNEQFF.

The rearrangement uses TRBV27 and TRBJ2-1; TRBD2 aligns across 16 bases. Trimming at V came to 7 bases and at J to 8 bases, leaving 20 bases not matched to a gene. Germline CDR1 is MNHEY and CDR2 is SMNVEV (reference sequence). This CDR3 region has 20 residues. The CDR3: CASTLTTGTSGRALSYEQFF. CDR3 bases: TGTGCCAGCACCCTCACGACCGGGACTAGCGGGAGGGCTCTCTCCTATGAGCAGTTCTTC.

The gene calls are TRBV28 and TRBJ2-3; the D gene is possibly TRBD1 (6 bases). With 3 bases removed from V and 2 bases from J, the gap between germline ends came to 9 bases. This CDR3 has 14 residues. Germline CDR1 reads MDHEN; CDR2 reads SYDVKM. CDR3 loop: CASSFRTVTDTQYF. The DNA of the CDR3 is TGTGCCAGCAGTTTCAGGACAGTCACAGATACGCAGTATTTT.

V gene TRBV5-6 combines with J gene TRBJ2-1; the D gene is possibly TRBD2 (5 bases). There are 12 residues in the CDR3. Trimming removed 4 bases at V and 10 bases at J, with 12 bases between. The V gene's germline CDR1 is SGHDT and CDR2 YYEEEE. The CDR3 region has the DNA TGTGCCAGCAGCAGCCGCGGGTGGGAGCAGTTCTTC. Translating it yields CASSSRGWEQFF.

DNA for the CDR3: TGTGCCAGCAACCCTAGCGGGAGGGTGAATGAGCAGTTCTTC. It codes for CASNPSGRVNEQFF. The chain employs TRBV28 and TRBJ2-1, with 12 positions matching TRBD2. V lost 7 bases, J lost 7 bases, and 5 bases stayed unmatched. This CDR3 spans 14 amino acids. Per the germline V gene, CDR1 is MDHEN and CDR2 is SYDVKM.

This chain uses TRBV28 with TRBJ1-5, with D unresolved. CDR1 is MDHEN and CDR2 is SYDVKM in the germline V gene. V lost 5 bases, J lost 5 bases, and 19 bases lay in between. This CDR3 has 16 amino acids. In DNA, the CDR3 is TGTGCCAGCAGTACCGCCCGCAGAACCCGGGATCAGCCCCAGCATTTT. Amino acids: CASSTARRTRDQPQHF.

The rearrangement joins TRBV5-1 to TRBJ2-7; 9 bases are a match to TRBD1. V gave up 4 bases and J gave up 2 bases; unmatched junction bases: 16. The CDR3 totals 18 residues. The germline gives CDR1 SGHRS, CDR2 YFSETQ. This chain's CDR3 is CASSPGQGGLGVAYEQYF. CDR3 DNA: TGCGCCAGCAGCCCGGGACAGGGAGGCCTTGGTGTAGCCTACGAGCAGTACTTC.